This T cell receptor (beta chain) was sequenced during a study of blood T cell repertoires in COVID-19. Overall study context: Specimens from acute and convalescent COVID-19 originated in the United States, Italy and Spain. The analysed material was cDNA or gDNA that came from T cells, B-cell-depleted T cells, or PBMCs.

The junction had 12 bases not matched to a gene; V was cut back by 0 bases and J by 3 bases. This CDR3 region has 20 residues. Germline V lookup: CDR1 SGHAT, CDR2 FQNNGV. Original methodology: Reference gene primer amplification gave nucleated cell count estimates. TCRdb's copy holds only in-frame clones and misses some; the assay was immunoSEQ multiplex PCR. That table gives V, J and clone size, and the DNA gave D and trimming. The sample includes roughly 200,000 clones, 80% to 85% seen only once; the top ten take approximately 4.8%. This clone came up once. This sequence originates from a man between 45 and 60 years old with active or convalescent COVID-19. V and J are TRBV11-2 and TRBJ2-2, with 11 nucleotides matching TRBD2. Sample: peripheral blood. CDR3 sequence reads: CASSLEVAGGPNHYTGELFF. DNA for the CDR3: TGTGCCAGCAGCTTAGAAGTAGCGGGGGGGCCGAACCACTACACCGGGGAGCTGTTTTTT.